These T cell receptor beta chains were read from a single sample in a study of beta chain features in type 1 diabetes. Measured with immunoSEQ multiplex PCR; TCRdb has only the in-frame clones, and not every one. The top ten hold roughly 0.046% of the sample, which has under 550,000 clones, 10% to 12% seen once. Sequenced sample: naive CD4+ T cells from blood. These receptors all come from a woman younger than 30 in good health. Both conserved end residues are trimmed from each CDR3. The order of the fields is clone size, J gene, V gene, CDR3 protein. Size is stated for part of the rows, as once, few or many counts, or as a class when the clone is expanded.

few TRBJ2-1 TRBV25-1 ATAEAVYNEQF
. TRBJ2-5 TRBV4-1 ASSLTPGPRGGTQY
few TRBJ2-5 TRBV29-1 SVASHQETQY
. TRBJ2-4 TRBV7-2 ASSFTSGQNIQY
. TRBJ2-3 TRBV20-1 SARALGTQY
. TRBJ1-6 TRBV7-9 ASSRLGWMGNSPLH
. TRBJ2-1 TRBV7-3 ASSSSGTNNEQF
once TRBJ2-6 TRBV9 ASSGHRDFYSGANVLT
. TRBJ1-1 TRBV19 ASSIGKAPAF
. TRBJ2-5 TRBV7-7 ASSLTRRETQY
few TRBJ1-4 TRBV4-1 ASRTTTNEKLF
few TRBJ2-7 TRBV7-2 ASSLGRRAGIYSYEQY
. TRBJ2-1 TRBV18 ASSPPSGSSYNEQF
few TRBJ2-6 TRBV9 ASSVRRHSGANVLT
. TRBJ2-1 TRBV5-1 ASSLSSGVYNEQF
. TRBJ2-3 TRBV7-2 ASSRSGMADTQY
. TRBJ1-1 TRBV7-8 ASSLVWSNTEAF
. TRBJ1-1 TRBV18 ASSPRRVDTEAF
few TRBJ1-1 TRBV9 ASSAIANTEAF
few TRBJ2-5 TRBV28 ASSLGAEGLETQY
. TRBJ1-1 TRBV7-9 ASSPRGSGNTEAF
. TRBJ2-1 TRBV6-4 ATARSSYNEQF
few TRBJ1-2 TRBV20-1 SARTGYGYT
. TRBJ1-2 TRBV5-1 ASSPAGLTYGYT
few TRBJ2-4 TRBV28 ASSFLSGANIQY
. TRBJ2-1 TRBV29-1 SLGTGGQVNEQF
. TRBJ2-2 TRBV9 ASSAGSPNTGELF
few TRBJ1-2 TRBV6-1 ASSREGYT
. TRBJ2-1 TRBV21-1 ASRGTRCLCPVGYNEQF